This TCR beta chain stems from a study of identical twins. This CDR3 has 17 amino acids. Germline CDR1 is ENHRY and CDR2 is SYGVKD. Trimming removed 6 bases from V and 0 bases from J; junction bases left unmatched: 10. One entry per CDR3 protein, called by TCRdb with MiXCR from the 5' RACE reads. The sample includes about 810,000 distinct CDR3 sequences, 9% to 15% of them seen just once. This same sample was also part of a study on yellow fever vaccine responses in identical twins.

The chain employs TRBV10-3 and TRBJ2-5, with 10 bases fitting TRBD2. The source is a woman aged 18-29 years in good health. The sample taken for sequencing was PBMCs. The CDR3 loop is CAIRKSRLAGDQETQYF. Written as DNA, the CDR3 is TGTGCCATCAGGAAAAGTAGGCTAGCGGGGGACCAAGAGACCCAGTACTTC.